This paragraph reports one TCR beta chain. The antigen is unknown. Assay used: immunoSEQ multiplex PCR; TCRdb lists only in-frame clones, some missing. Of under 70,000 clones in the sample, approximately 83% were seen once. Deletions cut 3 bases from V and 10 bases from J, with 14 bases between. Germline V gene data show CDR1 as LNHDA and CDR2 as SQIVND (reference sequence). This CDR3 spans 13 amino acids. This entry belongs to a study of OX40 agonist ivuxolimab in advanced cancers. Turning to the study itself: Patients assigned to dose escalation were diagnosed with hepatocellular carcinoma, melanoma, renal cell or head and neck cancer. There were three patients with partial responses, one having hepatocellular carcinoma and two cutaneous melanoma.

Overall study findings and caveats: CD8+ T cells (on average) carried more expanded clones than CD4+ T cells.

The TCR sequence derives from an adult with an advanced solid tumor such as melanoma, head and neck, liver or kidney cancer. The V gene is TRBV19, the J gene TRBJ2-3; the D call may be TRBD1 or TRBD2 (5 bases each). The sequencing used CD4+ or CD8+ T cells sorted from blood, collected in a trial of the OX40 agonist ivuxolimab. This CDR3 is CASSMSHGGPQYF. The CDR3 DNA reads TGTGCCAGTAGTATGTCGCATGGGGGACCGCAGTATTTT.